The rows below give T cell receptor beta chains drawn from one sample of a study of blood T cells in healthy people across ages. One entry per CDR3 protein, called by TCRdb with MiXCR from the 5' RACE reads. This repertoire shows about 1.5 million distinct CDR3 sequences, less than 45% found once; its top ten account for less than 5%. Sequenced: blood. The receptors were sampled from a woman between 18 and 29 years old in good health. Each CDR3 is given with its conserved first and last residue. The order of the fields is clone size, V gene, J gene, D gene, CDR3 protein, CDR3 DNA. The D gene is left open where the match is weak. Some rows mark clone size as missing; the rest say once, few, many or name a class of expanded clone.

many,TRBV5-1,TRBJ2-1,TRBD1,CASSLSGTGEYNEQFF,TGCGCCAGCAGCTTGTCTGGGACAGGGGAGTACAATGAGCAGTTCTTC
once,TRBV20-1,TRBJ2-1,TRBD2,CSARGIAGGSYNEQFF,TGCAGTGCTAGAGGTATAGCGGGAGGGTCCTACAATGAGCAGTTCTTC
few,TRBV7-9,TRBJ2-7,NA,CASTGLSSYEQYF,TGTGCCAGCACCGGACTATCCTCCTACGAGCAGTACTTC
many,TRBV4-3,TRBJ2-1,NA,CASSPLASNSEQFF,TGCGCCAGCAGCCCCTTGGCTAGTAATTCTGAGCAGTTCTTC
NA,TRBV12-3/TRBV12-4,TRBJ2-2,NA,CASSFTVNTGELFF,TGTGCCAGCAGTTTTACAGTTAACACCGGGGAGCTGTTTTTT
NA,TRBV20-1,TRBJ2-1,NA,CSARDMTNEQFF,TGCAGTGCTAGAGATATGACGAATGAGCAGTTCTTC
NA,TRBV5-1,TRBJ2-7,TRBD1,CASSFGDRGTYEQYF,TGCGCCAGCAGCTTTGGGGACAGGGGAACCTACGAGCAGTACTTC
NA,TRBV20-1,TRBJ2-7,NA,CSARDVRSNDEQYF,TGCAGTGCTAGAGATGTACGGAGTAACGACGAGCAGTACTTC
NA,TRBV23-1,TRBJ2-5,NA,CASRQGRETQYF,TGCGCCAGCAGACAGGGTCGAGAGACCCAGTACTTC
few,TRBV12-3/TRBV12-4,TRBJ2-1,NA,CASSLGSNTNNEQFF,TGTGCCAGCAGCCTCGGGAGCAACACTAACAATGAGCAGTTCTTC
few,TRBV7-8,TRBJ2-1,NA,CASSSTSGEQFF,TGTGCCAGCAGCTCTACGTCTGGCGAGCAGTTCTTC
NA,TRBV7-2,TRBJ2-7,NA,CASSFKGHSFGTYEQYF,TGTGCCAGCAGCTTTAAGGGACATTCGTTCGGAACCTACGAGCAGTACTTC
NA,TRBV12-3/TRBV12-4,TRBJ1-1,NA,CASSLSGVRTWGNTEAFF,TGTGCCAGCAGTTTGAGTGGCGTCAGGACCTGGGGTAACACTGAAGCTTTCTTT
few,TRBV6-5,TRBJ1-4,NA,CASSYRVTNEKLFF,TGTGCCAGCAGTTACAGGGTAACTAATGAAAAACTGTTTTTT
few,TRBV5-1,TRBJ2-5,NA,CASSKTVQETQYF,TGCGCCAGCAGTAAGACTGTCCAAGAGACCCAGTACTTC
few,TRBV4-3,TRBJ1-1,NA,CASSQGAGWTEAFF,TGCGCCAGCAGCCAGGGGGCAGGGTGGACTGAAGCTTTCTTT
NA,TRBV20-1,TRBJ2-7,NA,CSARDPSEAYNEQYF,TGCAGTGCTAGAGATCCTAGCGAGGCCTACAATGAGCAGTACTTC
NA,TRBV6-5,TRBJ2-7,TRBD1,CASSYYRDSREQYF,TGTGCCAGCAGCTACTACCGGGACAGCCGCGAGCAGTACTTC
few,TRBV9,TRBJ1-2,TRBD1,CASSVALLPGQGDGYTF,TGTGCCAGCAGCGTAGCCCTATTACCGGGACAGGGGGATGGCTACACCTTC
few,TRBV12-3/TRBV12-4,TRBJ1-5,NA,CASTFGGSNQPQHF,TGTGCCAGCACCTTTGGAGGAAGCAATCAGCCCCAGCATTTT
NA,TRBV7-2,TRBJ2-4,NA,CASSPLSGVAKNIQYF,TGTGCCAGCAGCCCTTTGAGTGGTGTAGCCAAAAACATTCAGTACTTC
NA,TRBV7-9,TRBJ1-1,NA,CASSPGVMNTEAFF,TGTGCCAGCAGCCCGGGGGTAATGAACACTGAAGCTTTCTTT
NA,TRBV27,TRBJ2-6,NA,CASSLLGFRGSGANVLTF,TGTGCCAGCAGTTTACTAGGGTTTAGAGGTTCTGGGGCCAACGTCCTGACTTTC
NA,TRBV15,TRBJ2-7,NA,CATSRPATAYEQYF,TGTGCCACCAGCAGACCTGCGACAGCTTACGAGCAGTACTTC
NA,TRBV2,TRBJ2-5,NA,CASSESARETQYF,TGTGCCAGCAGTGAAAGCGCCCGAGAGACCCAGTACTTC
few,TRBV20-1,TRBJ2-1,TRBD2,CSAPGTRSYNEQFF,TGCAGTGCTCCCGGGACTAGATCGTACAATGAGCAGTTCTTC
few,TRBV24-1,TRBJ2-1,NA,CATSESHNEQFF,TGTGCCACCAGTGAGTCACACAATGAGCAGTTCTTC
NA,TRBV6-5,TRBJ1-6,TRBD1,CASRLMTGDNSPLHF,TGTGCCAGCAGGCTGATGACAGGGGATAATTCACCCCTCCACTTT
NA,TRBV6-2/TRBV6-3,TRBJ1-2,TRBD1,CASSYSGQGALYGYTF,TGTGCCAGCAGTTACTCGGGACAGGGGGCCCTCTATGGCTACACCTTC
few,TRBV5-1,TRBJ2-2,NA,CASSLARARLGELFF,TGCGCCAGCAGCTTGGCCAGGGCCCGCCTTGGGGAGCTGTTTTTT
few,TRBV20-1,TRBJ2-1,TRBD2,CSAYSGRYYNEQFF,TGCAGTGCCTATAGCGGGAGGTACTACAATGAGCAGTTCTTC
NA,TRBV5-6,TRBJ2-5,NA,CASSLFGEDPVETQYF,TGTGCCAGCAGCTTATTCGGGGAGGACCCTGTGGAGACCCAGTACTTC
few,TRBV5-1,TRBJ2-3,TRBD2,CASTPIAGGDTQYF,TGCGCCAGCACCCCAATTGCGGGGGGAGACACGCAGTATTTT
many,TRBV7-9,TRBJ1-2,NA,CASSPQQAIYYGYTF,TGTGCCAGCAGCCCCCAACAGGCTATCTACTATGGCTACACCTTC
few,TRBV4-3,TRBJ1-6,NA,CASSQDGGSDSPLHF,TGCGCCAGCAGCCAAGATGGGGGGAGCGATTCACCCCTCCACTTT
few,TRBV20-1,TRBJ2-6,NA,CSVGTNVLTF,TGCAGTGTCGGGACCAACGTCCTGACTTTC
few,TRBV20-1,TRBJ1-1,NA,CSALSKNTEAFF,TGCAGTGCTCTGTCGAAGAACACTGAAGCTTTCTTT
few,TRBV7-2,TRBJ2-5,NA,CASSLGSAGAVETQYF,TGTGCCAGCAGCTTAGGCTCTGCGGGGGCGGTCGAGACCCAGTACTTC
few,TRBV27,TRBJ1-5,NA,CASSPRGLVQSVQHF,TGTGCCAGCAGCCCAAGGGGGTTAGTGCAATCAGTACAGCATTTT
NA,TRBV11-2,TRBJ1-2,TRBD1,CASRPSGTGVLANYGYTF,TGTGCCAGCAGACCATCCGGGACAGGGGTTTTAGCTAACTATGGCTACACCTTC
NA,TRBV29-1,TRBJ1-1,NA,CSVEVQGGTEAFF,TGCAGCGTTGAGGTACAGGGCGGCACTGAAGCTTTCTTT
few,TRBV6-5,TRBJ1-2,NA,CASSYSFRGRLGYGYTF,TGTGCCAGCAGTTACTCGTTTCGGGGGCGACTCGGCTATGGCTACACCTTC
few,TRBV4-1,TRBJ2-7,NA,CASSQGRTSNEQYF,TGCGCCAGCAGCCAAGGACGGACCTCTAACGAGCAGTACTTC
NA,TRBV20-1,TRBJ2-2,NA,CSARDPQTGWYGELFF,TGCAGTGCTAGAGATCCCCAAACAGGGTGGTACGGGGAGCTGTTTTTT
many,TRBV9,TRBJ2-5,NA,CASSVAEGTRQYF,TGTGCCAGCAGCGTAGCGGAGGGGACGAGGCAGTACTTC
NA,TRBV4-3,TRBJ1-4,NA,CASSQVFTLIEGNGEKLFF,TGCGCCAGCAGCCAAGTATTCACTTTAATAGAGGGGAACGGTGAAAAACTGTTTTTT
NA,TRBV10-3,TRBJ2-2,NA,CAISEGGHTRELFF,TGTGCCATCAGCGAGGGGGGGCACACCAGGGAGCTGTTTTTT
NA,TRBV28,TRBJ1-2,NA,CASSLVVQSHYGYTF,TGTGCCAGCAGTTTGGTTGTACAGTCTCACTATGGCTACACCTTC
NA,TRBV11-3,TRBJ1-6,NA,CASSPDQNSPLHF,TGTGCCAGCAGCCCTGACCAGAATTCACCCCTCCACTTT
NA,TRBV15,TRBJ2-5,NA,CATSSSGAIFGTQYF,TGTGCCACCAGCAGCTCGGGGGCCATATTTGGGACCCAGTACTTC
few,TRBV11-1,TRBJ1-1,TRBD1,CASSLARGQGVRAFF,TGTGCCAGCAGCTTAGCGCGTGGACAGGGGGTACGTGCTTTCTTT
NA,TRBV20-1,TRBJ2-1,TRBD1,CSARDGQGAYNEQFF,TGCAGTGCTAGAGATGGCCAGGGGGCATACAATGAGCAGTTCTTC
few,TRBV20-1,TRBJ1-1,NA,CSAVVNTEAFF,TGCAGTGCAGTAGTGAACACTGAAGCTTTCTTT
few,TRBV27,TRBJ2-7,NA,CASSLSGTTSSYEQYF,TGTGCCAGCAGTTTATCGGGGACCACTTCCTCCTACGAGCAGTACTTC
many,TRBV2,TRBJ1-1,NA,CASSRGAGTEAFF,TGTGCCAGCAGTCGGGGCGCGGGCACTGAAGCTTTCTTT
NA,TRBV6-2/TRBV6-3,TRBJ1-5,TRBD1,CASEPTGVYQPQHF,TGTGCCAGCGAGCCGACAGGGGTCTATCAGCCCCAGCATTTT
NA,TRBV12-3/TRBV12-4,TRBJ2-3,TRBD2,CASSFKAGVEKDTQYF,TGTGCCAGCAGTTTCAAAGCGGGGGTTGAGAAAGATACGCAGTATTTT
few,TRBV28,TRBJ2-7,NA,CASSLGTDMAYF,TGTGCCAGCAGTTTGGGGACTGATATGGCGTACTTC